Shown below are 21 T cell receptor beta chains from a single sample sequenced in a study of siplizumab effects on memory and regulatory T cells. TCRdb's table, derived via immunoSEQ multiplex PCR, lists solely in-frame clones and lacks some. The data contain 95,000 to 100,000 clones, 80% to 95% of them singletons. The sequencing input was non-Treg CD4+ T cells sorted from blood. These receptors all come from a human donor in good health.

This chain uses TRBV5-4 with TRBJ2-3; 11 bases agree with TRBD1. This CDR3 is 16 amino acids long. J gave up 4 bases and V 4 bases, and 8 bases lay outside the gene matches. Germline loops: CDR1 SGHNT, CDR2 YYREEE (reference sequence). The CDR3 bases are TGTGCCAGCAGCCTTTCTCCGGGACAGGGGGCAGATACGCAGTATTTT. Translated, it gives CASSLSPGQGADTQYF.

The chain has TRBV20-1 and TRBJ2-7, with D maybe TRBD1 (6 bases). Germline-derived CDR1 and CDR2 are DFQATT and SNEGSKA (reference sequence). CDR3 length equals 11 residues. Between the trimmed V and J ends, which lost 6 bases and 6 bases, there was a span of 12 bases. The CDR3 bases are TGCAGTGCGAGGGACATGGTCGAGCAGTACTTC. Translation gives CSARDMVEQYF.

This chain connects TRBV11-2 to TRBJ2-7, with 13 bases identical to TRBD2. CDR3 length equals 15 residues. V trimming: 5 bases; J trimming: 6 bases; junction bases outside the gene matches: 7. Per the germline V gene, CDR1 is SGHAT and CDR2 is FQNNGV. The CDR3 reads CASSTTSGRVGEQYF. CDR3 nucleotide sequence: TGTGCCAGCAGCACTACTAGCGGGAGGGTGGGCGAGCAGTACTTC.

The chain has TRBV19 and TRBJ2-1; TRBD2 matches at 8 bases. Per the germline V gene, CDR1 is LNHDA and CDR2 is SQIVND (reference sequence). Trimming cost V 4 bases and J 4 bases; bases outside gene matches: 6. The CDR3 spans 15 residues. The CDR3 sequence: CASSKIAGSYNEQFF. In DNA form, the CDR3 reads TGTGCCAGTAGTAAAATAGCGGGATCGTACAATGAGCAGTTCTTC.

Judged by abundance, this clone is medium-sized. The chain links TRBV7-9 to TRBJ2-7, with D unclear. V dropped 1 base and J dropped 3 bases, with 4 bases sitting between them. Germline V gene sequence: CDR1 SEHNR, CDR2 FQNEAQ (reference sequence). There are 12 residues in the CDR3. The CDR3 protein is CASSLVFYEQYF. CDR3 nucleotide sequence: TGTGCCAGCAGCTTAGTGTTCTACGAGCAGTACTTC.

This chain uses TRBV18 with TRBJ1-4; 9 nucleotides align to TRBD1. With 5 bases clipped from V and 8 bases from J, the junction kept 6 bases outside the gene matches. Germline CDR1 is KGHSH and CDR2 is LQKENI. The CDR3 covers 14 residues. The chain's CDR3 is CASSLQGAVEKLFF. The CDR3 region has the DNA TGTGCCAGCTCATTACAGGGGGCTGTCGAAAAACTGTTTTTT.

The CDR3 region is CSTSGTGLGNTIYF. The CDR3, as DNA: TGCAGCACTTCCGGGACAGGGCTTGGAAACACCATATATTTT. J is TRBJ1-3 and V is TRBV29-1; 9 bases are a match to TRBD1. The CDR3 spans 14 residues. Germline V gene data show CDR1 as SQVTM and CDR2 as ANQGSEA. J lost 3 bases, V lost 8 bases, and 8 bases had no gene match.

This chain links TRBV9 with TRBJ2-3, with TRBD2 matching over 10 bases. From germline, CDR1 is SGDLS and CDR2 YYNGEE. V was clipped by 4 bases and J by 6 bases; unmatched bases: 8. CDR3 length: 15 residues. CDR3 sequence reads: CASSLLAGSMDTQYF. The CDR3 nucleotides are TGTGCCAGCAGCTTACTAGCGGGAAGTATGGATACGCAGTATTTT.

The V gene is TRBV21-1, the J gene TRBJ2-3; the table's D call, TRBD2, has no DNA check behind it. TRBV21-1 is a pseudogene locus. CDR3 length: 13 amino acids. CDR3 protein: CASSRSGSDTQYF. As DNA, the CDR3 is TGTGCCAGCAGTCGTAGCGGGAGTGATACGCAGTATTTT.

This clone was counted once. The J gene is TRBJ1-2, the V gene TRBV6-1; TRBD1 might be the D (6 bases). Germline CDR1 is MNHNS and CDR2 is SASEGT. The CDR3 runs 14 residues. The ends were cut back, 2 bases at V and 4 bases at J, with 11 bases in the middle. In nucleotides, the CDR3 is TGTGCCAGCAGTGAACGAACAGGGCTCTATGGCTACACCTTC. Translating gives CASSERTGLYGYTF.

This rearrangement joins TRBV6-6 to TRBJ2-4, with a possible D match to TRBD1 (5 bases). Germline V gives CDR1 MNHNY, CDR2 SVGAGI (reference sequence). Trimming removed 6 bases at V and 2 bases at J, with 11 bases between. The CDR3 spans 14 residues. The CDR3 loop is CASSSRVPKNIQYF. CDR3 coding DNA: TGTGCCAGCAGCTCCAGGGTTCCCAAAAACATTCAGTACTTC.

The V call is TRBV27, the J call TRBJ2-1; TRBD1 aligns across 8 bases. The CDR3 is made up of 12 amino acids. Trimming at V came to 5 bases and at J to 10 bases, leaving 4 bases not matched to a gene. The germline CDR1 and CDR2 sequences are MNHEY and SMNVEV (reference sequence). CDR3 DNA sequence: TGTGCCAGCAGTCGGCACAGGGGGGAGCAGTTCTTC. As protein: CASSRHRGEQFF.

About this clone itself: The sample contains more than one DNA sequence encoding this CDR3. The rearrangement links TRBV6-5 to TRBJ2-3; no firm D call. The V gene lost 6 bases and the J gene lost 0 bases, with 4 bases spanning the gap. The CDR3 sequence is 12 residues long. Germline CDR1 is MNHEY and CDR2 is SVGAGI. CDR3 sequence: CASRTSTDTQYF. The CDR3 coding sequence is TGTGCCAGCAGAACTAGCACAGATACGCAGTATTTT.

The chain carries TRBV18 and TRBJ2-2; a possible D gene is TRBD2 (5 bases). The V gene's germline CDR1 is KGHSH and CDR2 LQKENI. This CDR3 is built from 14 residues. V was shortened by 4 bases and J by 1 base, with 7 bases between the two germline ends. CDR3 in amino acids: CASSREMNTGELFF. The DNA of the CDR3 is TGTGCCAGCTCACGGGAGATGAACACCGGGGAGCTGTTTTTT.

This chain uses TRBV5-4 with TRBJ2-5; TRBD1 might be the D (6 bases). Germline V CDR1 and CDR2: SGHNT, YYREEE (reference sequence). V was pared by 1 base and J by 5 bases, with 9 bases between. This CDR3 is 13 amino acids long. In DNA form, the CDR3 reads TGTGCCAGCAGCTTGCGGGACATGGAGACCCAGTACTTC. This codes for CASSLRDMETQYF.

V usage is TRBV27 and J usage is TRBJ1-3; TRBD1 matches at 7 bases. The CDR3 consists of 18 residues. The V segment lost 4 bases and the J segment 0 bases; nucleotides outside the gene matches: 12. The V gene's germline CDR1 is MNHEY and CDR2 SMNVEV (reference sequence). The CDR3 sequence: CASSWTGRRGLSGNTIYF. Here the CDR3 DNA reads TGTGCCAGCAGTTGGACAGGACGCCGTGGACTCTCTGGAAACACCATATATTTT.

V is TRBV30 and J is TRBJ1-2; D gene unclear. Between the trimmed V and J ends, which lost 2 bases and 3 bases, there was a span of 10 bases. The CDR3 runs 13 residues. Germline V gives CDR1 GTSNPN, CDR2 SVGIG (reference sequence). In nucleotides, the CDR3 is TGTGCCTGGAGTCGTGGGGAAGACTATGGCTACACCTTC. It codes for CAWSRGEDYGYTF.

The CDR3 sequence is CASSLVGRTAEQYF. For the CDR3, the DNA is TGTGCCAGCAGCTTAGTCGGCCGAACGGCCGAGCAGTACTTC. The V and J genes are TRBV7-2 and TRBJ2-7, with D uncertain. The germline V gene encodes CDR1 SGHTA and CDR2 FQGNSA. V lost 1 base and J lost 6, with 13 bases in between. The CDR3 length is 14 residues.

The V gene is TRBV2, the J gene TRBJ1-6; tentative D call: TRBD1 (5 bases). Per germline, CDR1 SNHLY and CDR2 FYNNEI. The CDR3 is 13 residues long. Deletions cut 2 bases from V and 7 bases from J, with 6 bases between. CDR3 bases: TGTGCCAGCAGTGAAAGGACAAATTCACCCCTCCACTTT. Protein: CASSERTNSPLHF.

The gene calls are TRBV11-3 and TRBJ2-5; 8 bases line up with TRBD2. Looked up from germline, CDR1 is SGHNT and CDR2 is YENEEA. Unmatched junction bases numbered 7, after V lost 5 bases and J lost 5 bases. The CDR3 is 14 residues long. CDR3 sequence reads: CASSRSGRGETQYF. For the CDR3, the DNA is TGTGCCAGCAGCCGCAGCGGGAGAGGGGAGACCCAGTACTTC. The complete variable domain, with remaining parts taken from reference TRBV11-3 and TRBJ2-5, reads EAGVVQSPRYKIIEKKQPVAFWCNPISGHNTLYWYLQNLGQGPELLIRYENEEAVDDSQLPKDRFSAERLKGVDSTLKIQPAELGDSAVYLCASSRSGRGETQYFGPGTRLLVL.

This clone was counted a single time. The J gene is TRBJ2-3, the V gene TRBV5-1, with a tentative D call TRBD2 (5 bases). Germline V gene data show CDR1 as SGHRS and CDR2 as YFSETQ. This CDR3 has 17 amino acids. V shed 4 bases and J shed 2 bases, with 20 bases lying between them. CDR3 in DNA: TGCGCCAGCAGCCCGCCCCCGGACTGGATAGTCACAGATACGCAGTATTTT. This encodes CASSPPPDWIVTDTQYF.